The 18 T cell receptor beta chains reported below all come from one sample, sequenced in a study of blood T cells in healthy people across ages. It was with a sample-barcoded 5' primer and a J-beta primer mix that a second PCR of roughly 7 to 12 cycles was run. TCRdb redid the calling of the 5' RACE reads with MiXCR, one entry per CDR3 protein. The table shows hundreds of thousands of distinct CDR3 sequences, with about 28% occurring only once. Sequences were obtained from blood. The source is an elderly woman in good health.

V usage is TRBV7-2 and J usage is TRBJ1-3, with no clear D. Germline CDR1 and CDR2: SGHTA and FQGNSA. Trimming removed 5 bases at V and 4 bases at J, with 12 bases between. This CDR3 comprises 14 residues. This chain's CDR3 is CASSPTARGNTIYF. CDR3 in DNA: TGTGCCAGCAGCCCAACCGCAAGGGGAAACACCATATATTTT.

This rearrangement joins TRBV7-9 to TRBJ2-5; D gene uncertain. The last part of the DNA fits TRBJ2-7 better; the J call may be wrong. This CDR3 has 13 residues. Germline V gene sequence: CDR1 SEHNR, CDR2 FQNEAQ (reference sequence). The CDR3 coding sequence is TGTGCCAGCAGCTTAGCGATATTCGGCGAGCAGTACTTC. It is translated as CASSLAIFGEQYF.

In its sample, this clonotype was seen many times. The genes are TRBV5-5 and TRBJ2-1, with 8 bases aligning to TRBD1. This CDR3 is built from 15 residues. The J segment lost 9 bases and the V segment lost 4 bases, leaving 12 bases of the junction unmatched. Germline V gene lookup returns CDR1 SGHKS and CDR2 YYEKEE (reference sequence). CDR3 protein: CASSQRRTGLVEQFF. Here the CDR3 DNA reads TGTGCCAGCAGCCAGAGGAGGACAGGGTTGGTTGAGCAGTTCTTC. The whole variable domain, remainder taken from reference TRBV5-5 and TRBJ2-1, is DAGVTQSPTHLIKTRGQQVTLRCSPISGHKSVSWYQQVLGQGPQFIFQYYEKEERGRGNFPDRFSARQFPNYSSELNVNALLLGDSALYLCASSQRRTGLVEQFFGPGTRLTVL.

This clonotype was seen many times. The J gene is TRBJ2-5, the V gene TRBV7-2; tentatively, D is TRBD1 (6 bases). Trimming pared 0 bases from V and 1 base from J, leaving 12 bases between. This CDR3 region has 16 residues. Germline CDR1 SGHTA, CDR2 FQGNSA. CDR3 sequence reads: CASSLAYNRAQETQYF. As DNA, the CDR3 is TGTGCCAGCAGCTTAGCGTATAACAGGGCCCAAGAGACCCAGTACTTC.

Worth noting for this clonotype: The junction departs from germline at one end; a sequencing error may be responsible. This chain joins TRBV25-1 and TRBJ1-1; tentative D call: TRBD1 (6 bases). From germline, CDR1 is MGHDK and CDR2 SYGVNS. This CDR3 spans 16 amino acids. CDR3 bases: TGTGCCAACAGTGAATCTTCTGTGTCAGGGGATACTGAAGCTTTCTTT. Translation gives CANSESSVSGDTEAFF.

The gene calls are TRBV7-9 and TRBJ2-2, with D maybe TRBD2 (6 bases). This CDR3 contains 16 residues. CDR1 and CDR2 (germline): SEHNR, FQNEAQ (reference sequence). Trimming took off 5 bases at V and 6 bases at J, with 19 bases between the two ends. The CDR3 loop reads CASSAASVLGAGELFF. In nucleotides, the CDR3 is TGTGCCAGCAGCGCCGCTAGCGTCCTAGGGGCCGGGGAGCTGTTTTTT.

The chain joins TRBV20-1 to TRBJ1-5, with D unclear. CDR1 and CDR2 (germline): DFQATT, SNEGSKA (reference sequence). CDR3 length equals 13 residues. Trimming pared 1 base from V and 3 bases from J, leaving 7 bases between. The CDR3 protein is CSARAHDNQPQHF. The CDR3 coding sequence is TGCAGTGCTAGAGCCCATGACAATCAGCCCCAGCATTTT.

This clonotype was detected a few times. The chain has TRBV15 and TRBJ2-1; D is perhaps TRBD1 (6 bases). Germline-derived CDR1 and CDR2 are LNHNV and YYDKDF (reference sequence). Trimming pared 9 bases from V and 6 bases from J, leaving 15 bases between. This CDR3 spans 13 amino acids. The CDR3 here is CATMLDSTNEQFF. The CDR3 DNA sequence: TGTGCCACTATGTTGGACAGCACCAATGAGCAGTTCTTC.

As concerns this clonotype: Given a much more abundant clone one base away, this may be a read error. V and J are TRBV9 and TRBJ2-3; D could derive from TRBD1 or TRBD2 (5 bases each). The germline V gene has CDR1 SGDLS and CDR2 YYNGEE. The CDR3 spans 13 residues. Trimming took off 0 bases at V and 8 bases at J, with 10 bases between the two ends. Here the CDR3 DNA reads TGTGCCAGCAGCGTAGTTGGGGACGCTACGCAGTATTTT. This codes for CASSVVGDATQYF.

This clonotype was recorded at least ten times. The CDR3 bases are TGTGCCAGCAGTTACCTGGAGGAGTACGAGCAGTACTTC. Translation gives CASSYLEEYEQYF. The chain is built from TRBV6-6 and TRBJ2-7, with D tentatively TRBD2 (5 bases). Deletions cut 2 bases from V and 4 bases from J, with 9 bases between. This CDR3 is 13 amino acids long. Germline V gene sequence: CDR1 MNHNY, CDR2 SVGAGI (reference sequence).

This clonotype was counted many times. The chain is built from TRBV6-5 and TRBJ2-1, with a tentative D call TRBD2 (7 bases). CDR3 length equals 19 residues. The V and J ends lost 0 bases and 7 bases respectively, with 25 bases between them. The germline V gene has CDR1 MNHEY and CDR2 SVGAGI. The CDR3 spells CASSYSETRLGGRGNEQFF. The CDR3 nucleotides are TGTGCCAGCAGTTACTCTGAAACCCGGTTGGGGGGGCGTGGGAATGAGCAGTTCTTC.

This clonotype occurred a few times. The genes are TRBV7-9 and TRBJ1-2, with a weak D call TRBD1 (5 bases). The CDR3 has 16 residues. V was pared by 6 bases and J by 5 bases, with 22 bases between. Per the germline V gene, CDR1 is SEHNR and CDR2 is FQNEAQ (reference sequence). CDR3 amino acids: CASSHDVGHKLYGYTF. CDR3 in DNA: TGTGCCAGCAGTCACGATGTAGGACACAAGTTATATGGCTACACCTTC.

J is TRBJ2-1 and V is TRBV21-1; the table's D gene call, TRBD2, was not cross checked with the DNA. TRBV21-1 is assigned pseudogene status. The CDR3 is 14 amino acids. The CDR3, as DNA: TGTGCCAGTTACATAGCGGGGGAATGGAATGAGCAGTTCTTC. This gives the protein CASYIAGEWNEQFF.

This sequence joins TRBV4-3 and TRBJ1-3, with D perhaps TRBD1 (6 bases). V lost 0 bases and J lost 3, with 12 bases in between. Germline CDR1 is LGHNA and CDR2 is YSLEER. This CDR3 comprises 16 residues. CDR3 amino acids: CASSQDYGTSGNTIYF. In DNA form, the CDR3 reads TGCGCCAGCAGCCAAGATTACGGGACAAGTGGAAACACCATATATTTT.

The chain couples TRBV6-1 to TRBJ2-1; D may match TRBD1 or TRBD2 (5 bases each). The CDR3 sequence is 16 residues long. Trimming stripped 5 bases from V and 7 bases from J, with 21 bases between. Germline CDR1 is MNHNS and CDR2 is SASEGT. The CDR3 DNA reads as TGTGCCAGCAGTTTTTCCGGGACCGTGACCTTTAATGAGCAGTTCTTC. Its protein is CASSFSGTVTFNEQFF.

The table lists this clonotype with a count of one. Just one base apart from a much larger clone, this may be a read error. J is TRBJ1-6 and V is TRBV12-3 or TRBV12-4; possibly TRBD1 for D (5 bases). V lost 6 bases and J 9 bases, leaving 12 bases between the germline ends. The CDR3 has 13 residues. The CDR3 nucleotides are TGTGCCAGCAGACCCGACAGAAGTTCACCCCTCCACTTT. As protein: CASRPDRSSPLHF.

As concerns this clonotype: A much larger clone differs by one base, so this may be a read error. The V gene is TRBV28, the J gene TRBJ2-5; D perhaps matches TRBD2 (5 bases). Trimming removed 2 bases at V and 11 bases at J, with 12 bases between. This CDR3 is built from 12 residues. CDR1 and CDR2 (germline): MDHEN, SYDVKM. The CDR3 DNA reads as TGTGCCAGCAGTTTACTTTCCGGGGAGCAGTACTTC. This encodes CASSLLSGEQYF.

This clonotype was observed at least ten times. This sequence joins TRBV6-2 or TRBV6-3 and TRBJ1-2; 9 bases agree with TRBD1. The CDR3 sequence is 16 residues long. The V segment lost 4 bases and the J segment 2 bases; nucleotides outside the gene matches: 8. Germline V gene sequence: CDR1 MNHEY, CDR2 SVGEGT. CDR3 sequence: CASSFLRDRENYGYTF. In nucleotides, the CDR3 is TGTGCCAGCAGTTTCCTCCGGGACAGGGAAAACTATGGCTACACCTTC.